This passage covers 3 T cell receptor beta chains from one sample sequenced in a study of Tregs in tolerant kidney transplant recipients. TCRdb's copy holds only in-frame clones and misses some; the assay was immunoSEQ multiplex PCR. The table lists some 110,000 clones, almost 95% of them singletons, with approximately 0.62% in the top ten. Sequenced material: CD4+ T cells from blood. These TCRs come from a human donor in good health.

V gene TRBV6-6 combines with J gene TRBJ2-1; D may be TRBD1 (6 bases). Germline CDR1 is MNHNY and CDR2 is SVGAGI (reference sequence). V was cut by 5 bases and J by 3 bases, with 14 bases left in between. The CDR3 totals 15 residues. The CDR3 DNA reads TGTGCCAGCAGTCGGGACATTCGTGACTACAATGAGCAGTTCTTC. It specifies CASSRDIRDYNEQFF.

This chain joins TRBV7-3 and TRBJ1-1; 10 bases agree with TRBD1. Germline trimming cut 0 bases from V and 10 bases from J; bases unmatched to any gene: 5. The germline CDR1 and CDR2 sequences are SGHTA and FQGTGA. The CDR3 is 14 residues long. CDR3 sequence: CASSLTARTGGAFF. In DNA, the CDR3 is TGTGCCAGCAGCTTAACCGCGCGGACAGGGGGAGCTTTCTTT.

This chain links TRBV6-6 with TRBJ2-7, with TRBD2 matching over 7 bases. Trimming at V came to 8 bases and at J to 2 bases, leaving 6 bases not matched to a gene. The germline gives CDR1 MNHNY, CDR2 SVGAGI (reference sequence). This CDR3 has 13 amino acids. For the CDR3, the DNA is TGTGCCAGCGGCCCAGCGGGGACCTACGAGCAGTACTTC. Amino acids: CASGPAGTYEQYF.